The clone carrying this TCR beta chain was observed a few times. These data originate in a study of blood T cell repertoires in COVID-19. The overall study: Italy, Spain and the United States were the sources of the convalescent and acute COVID-19 samples. T cells, B-cell-depleted T cells, or PBMCs supplied cDNA or gDNA.

Trimming left V 5 bases short and J 6 bases short, with 28 bases between. Germline-derived CDR1 and CDR2 are LNHDA and SQIVND (reference sequence). The length of the CDR3 is 19 residues. Per the authors' pipeline: Amplification of reference gene primers provided the estimated nucleated cell counts. The protocol was immunoSEQ multiplex PCR, while the TCRdb copy is restricted to in-frame clones and leaves out a portion. Clone size and the V and J calls come from that table; the DNA yielded D and trimming. The data show tens of thousands of clones, about 88% seen once. J is TRBJ2-2 and V is TRBV19, with D unresolved. Sequenced sample: peripheral blood. The clonotype was recovered from a human donor in a cohort sampled during active COVID-19. In DNA, the CDR3 is TGTGCCAGTAGTCGCAAGATTCATTTCAGTTCTTTGCTTTCCGGGGAGCTGTTTTTT. Its translation: CASSRKIHFSSLLSGELFF.